This TCR beta chain emerged from a study of long-term antiretroviral therapy in people with HIV. CDR1 is SGHTS and CDR2 is YDEGEE in the germline V gene. The CDR3 sequence is 12 residues long. The V and J ends lost 5 bases and 12 bases respectively, with 15 bases between them. Survey level was the resolution at which the v3.0 immunoSEQ assay ran. Profiled with immunoSEQ multiplex PCR; TCRdb holds only in-frame clones, not every one. Of roughly 20,000 clones detected, around 85% appear once; the ten largest clones hold 6.5% to 7.5%. The J gene is TRBJ2-1, the V gene TRBV5-8; D unclear. The sample here was unsorted PBMCs, taken 1.5 years after starting antiretroviral therapy. The source is a man between 25 and 39 years old with HIV. CDR3 region: CASRPRAEVQFF. The CDR3 DNA reads TGTGCCAGCAGACCAAGGGCCGAGGTGCAGTTCTTC.